The table lists the clone carrying this T cell receptor beta chain with a few counts. Its antigen is unidentified. Germline V lookup: CDR1 DFQATT, CDR2 SNEGSKA (reference sequence). V was cut by 6 bases and J by 0 bases, with 15 bases left in between. This CDR3 is built from 14 residues. In TCRdb, the RT-PCR reads were re-called with MiXCR into one record per CDR3 protein. The sample lists about 650,000 distinct CDR3 sequences, approximately 15% occurring once. This entry is derived from a study of response to subunit inactivated influenza vaccine. Study-wide results and limits: Authors suggested each seasonal influenza vaccination recruits few new T cells.

The source was PBMCs from blood, collected roughly 2 weeks before vaccination. The chain recombines TRBV20-1 with TRBJ2-7; D tentatively fits TRBD1 or TRBD2 (6 bases each). The clonotype comes from a man aged 45 to 65 who received an inactivated influenza vaccine. CDR3 sequence: CSARGETYSYEQYF. In nucleotides, the CDR3 is TGCAGTGCAAGGGGGGAGACTTACTCCTACGAGCAGTACTTC.